The next 3 T cell receptor beta chains were all read from a single sample in a study of CD8 T cells in Susac syndrome. Roughly 0.45 to 1 ug RNA was reverse transcribed with random hexamers. Via MiXCR, TCRdb re-called the immunoSEQ multiplex PCR reads, giving one row per CDR3 protein. The table shows under 150,000 distinct CDR3 sequences, with almost 96% occurring only once. The source material was CD4+ T cells from PBMCs. These receptors originate from a human donor with Susac syndrome.

This chain uses TRBV6-6 with TRBJ1-1; a possible D gene is TRBD1 (5 bases). Per the germline V gene, CDR1 is MNHNY and CDR2 is SVGAGI (reference sequence). V was shortened by 4 bases and J by 1 base, with 10 bases between the two germline ends. The length of the CDR3 is 14 residues. CDR3 coding DNA: TGTGCCAGCAGTTGGTCACAGGAGAACACTGAAGCTTTCTTT. This encodes CASSWSQENTEAFF.

The chain links TRBV5-6 to TRBJ2-5, with 9 bases fitting TRBD1. Germline-derived CDR1 and CDR2 are SGHDT and YYEEEE. The CDR3 length is 15 residues. Trimming removed 4 bases from V and 13 bases from J; junction bases left unmatched: 17. The CDR3 here is CASSRPGQGVYQVYF. Here the CDR3 DNA reads TGTGCCAGCAGCCGACCGGGACAGGGTGTTTACCAGGTGTACTTC.

CDR3 nucleotide sequence: TGTGCCAGCAGCCAAGAATGGGGAAACAGGGGAACAGATACGCAGTATTTT. Its protein product is CASSQEWGNRGTDTQYF. The rearrangement uses TRBV14 and TRBJ2-3; 7 nucleotides agree with TRBD1. CDR1 is SGHDN, CDR2 FVKESK, per germline. The CDR3 is made up of 17 amino acids. With 0 bases clipped from V and 3 bases from J, the junction kept 9 bases outside the gene matches.